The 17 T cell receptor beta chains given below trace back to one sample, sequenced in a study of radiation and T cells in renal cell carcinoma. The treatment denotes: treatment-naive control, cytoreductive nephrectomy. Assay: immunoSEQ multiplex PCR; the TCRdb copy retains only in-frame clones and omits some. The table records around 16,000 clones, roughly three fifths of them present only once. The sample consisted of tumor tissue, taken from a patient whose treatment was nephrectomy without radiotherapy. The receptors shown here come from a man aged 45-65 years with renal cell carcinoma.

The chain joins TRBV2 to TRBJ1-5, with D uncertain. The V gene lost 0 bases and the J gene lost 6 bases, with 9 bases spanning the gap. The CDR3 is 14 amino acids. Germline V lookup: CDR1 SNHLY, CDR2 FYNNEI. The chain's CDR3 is CASSEASPFQPQHF. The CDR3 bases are TGTGCCAGCAGTGAAGCGTCACCGTTTCAGCCCCAGCATTTT.

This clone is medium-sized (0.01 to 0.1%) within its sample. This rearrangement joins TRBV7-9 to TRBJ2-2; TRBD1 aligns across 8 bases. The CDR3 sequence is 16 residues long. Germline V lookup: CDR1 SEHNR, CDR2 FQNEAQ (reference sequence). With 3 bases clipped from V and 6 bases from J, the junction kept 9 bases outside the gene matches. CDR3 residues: CASSLGQGAYSGELFF. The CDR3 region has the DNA TGTGCCAGCAGCTTGGGTCAGGGGGCGTACTCCGGGGAGCTGTTTTTT.

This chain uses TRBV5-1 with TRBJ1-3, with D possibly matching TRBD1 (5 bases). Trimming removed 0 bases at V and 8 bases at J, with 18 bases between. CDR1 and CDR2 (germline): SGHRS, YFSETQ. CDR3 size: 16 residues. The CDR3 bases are TGCGCCAGCAGCTTGGAAAGTACTTGGGGCCCAGACACCATATATTTT. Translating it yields CASSLESTWGPDTIYF.

CDR3 DNA sequence: TGTGCCAGCAGCTTAGGAGGGACAGGGGATCAAGAGACCCAGTACTTC. Translating gives CASSLGGTGDQETQYF. The V and J genes are TRBV7-6 and TRBJ2-5; 10 bases map to TRBD1. CDR1 and CDR2 from the germline V gene are SGHVS and FNYEAQ. The CDR3 totals 16 residues. The trim removed 1 base at V and 2 bases at J, leaving 4 bases unmatched. The full variable domain, with the rest looked up from reference TRBV7-6 and TRBJ2-5, is GAGVSQSPRYKVTKRGQDVALRCDPISGHVSLYWYRQALGQGPEFLTYFNYEAQQDKSGLPNDRFSAERPEGSISTLTIQRTEQRDSAMYRCASSLGGTGDQETQYFGPGTRLLVL.

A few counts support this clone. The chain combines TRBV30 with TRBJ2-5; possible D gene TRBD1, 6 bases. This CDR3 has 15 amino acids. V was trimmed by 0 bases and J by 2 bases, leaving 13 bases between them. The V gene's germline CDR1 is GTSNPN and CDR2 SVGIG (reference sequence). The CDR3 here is CAWSVALGQQETQYF. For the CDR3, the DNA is TGTGCCTGGAGTGTCGCCCTCGGACAGCAAGAGACCCAGTACTTC. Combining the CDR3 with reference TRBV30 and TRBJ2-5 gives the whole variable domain SQTIHQWPATLVQPVGSPLSLECTVEGTSNPNLYWYRQAAGRGLQLLFYSVGIGQISSEVPQNLSASRPQDRQFILSSKKLLLSDSGFYLCAWSVALGQQETQYFGPGTRLLVL.

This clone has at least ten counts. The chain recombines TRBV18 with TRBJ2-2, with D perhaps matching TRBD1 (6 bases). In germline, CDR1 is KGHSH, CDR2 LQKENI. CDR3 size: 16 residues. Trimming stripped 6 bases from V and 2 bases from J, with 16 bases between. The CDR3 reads CASSLTPGQNTGELFF. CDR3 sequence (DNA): TGTGCCAGCTCGCTCACTCCGGGACAAAACACCGGGGAGCTGTTTTTT.

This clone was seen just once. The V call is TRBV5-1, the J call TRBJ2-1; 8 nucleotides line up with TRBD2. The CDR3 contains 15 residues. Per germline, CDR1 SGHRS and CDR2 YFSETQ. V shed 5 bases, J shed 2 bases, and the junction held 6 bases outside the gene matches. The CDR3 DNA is TGCGCCAGCAGGGTTAGCGGGAACGCCTACAATGAGCAGTTCTTC. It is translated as CASRVSGNAYNEQFF. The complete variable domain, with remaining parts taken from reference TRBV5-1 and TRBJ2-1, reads KAGVTQTPRYLIKTRGQQVTLSCSPISGHRSVSWYQQTPGQGLQFLFEYFSETQRNKGNFPGRFSGRQFSNSRSEMNVSTLELGDSALYLCASRVSGNAYNEQFFGPGTRLTVL.

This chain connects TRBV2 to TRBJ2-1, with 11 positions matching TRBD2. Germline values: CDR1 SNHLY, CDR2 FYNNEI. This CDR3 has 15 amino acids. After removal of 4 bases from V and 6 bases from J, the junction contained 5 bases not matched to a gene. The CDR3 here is CASSATSGSGNEQFF. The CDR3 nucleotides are TGTGCCAGCAGTGCCACTAGCGGGAGTGGCAATGAGCAGTTCTTC.

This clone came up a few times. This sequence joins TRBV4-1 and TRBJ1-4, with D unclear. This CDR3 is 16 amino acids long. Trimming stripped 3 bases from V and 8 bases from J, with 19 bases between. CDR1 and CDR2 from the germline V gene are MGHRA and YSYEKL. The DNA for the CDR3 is TGCGCCAGCAGCCAGGACCCTACGTCTAATGCGGAAAAACTGTTTTTT. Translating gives CASSQDPTSNAEKLFF.

The CDR3 bases are TGTGCCATCAGTGAGTCAGGGGTAGCGGGAGGCAATGAGCAGTTCTTC. Translated, it gives CAISESGVAGGNEQFF. This chain connects TRBV10-3 to TRBJ2-1; TRBD2 agrees at 10 bases. There are 16 residues in the CDR3. With V trimmed by 0 bases and J by 6 bases, 5 bases remained unmatched. The germline gives CDR1 ENHRY, CDR2 SYGVKD.

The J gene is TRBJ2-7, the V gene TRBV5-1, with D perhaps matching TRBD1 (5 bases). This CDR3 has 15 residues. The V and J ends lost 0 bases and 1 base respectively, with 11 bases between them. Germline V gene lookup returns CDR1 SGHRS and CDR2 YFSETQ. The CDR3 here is CASSLGIQGSYEQYF. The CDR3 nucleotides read TGCGCCAGCAGCTTGGGCATCCAGGGATCCTACGAGCAGTACTTC. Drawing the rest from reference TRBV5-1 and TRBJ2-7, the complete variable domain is KAGVTQTPRYLIKTRGQQVTLSCSPISGHRSVSWYQQTPGQGLQFLFEYFSETQRNKGNFPGRFSGRQFSNSRSEMNVSTLELGDSALYLCASSLGIQGSYEQYFGPGTRLTVT.

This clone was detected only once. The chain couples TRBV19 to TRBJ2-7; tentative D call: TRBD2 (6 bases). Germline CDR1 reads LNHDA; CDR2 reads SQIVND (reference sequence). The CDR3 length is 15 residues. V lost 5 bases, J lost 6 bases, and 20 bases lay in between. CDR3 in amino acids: CASSPTRSGPGEQYF. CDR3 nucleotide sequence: TGTGCCAGTAGTCCGACTAGGTCGGGGCCGGGCGAGCAGTACTTC.

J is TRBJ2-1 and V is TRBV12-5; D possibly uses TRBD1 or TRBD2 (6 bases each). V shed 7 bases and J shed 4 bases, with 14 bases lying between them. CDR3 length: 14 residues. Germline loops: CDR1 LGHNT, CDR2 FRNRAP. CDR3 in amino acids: CASAWGALYNEQFF. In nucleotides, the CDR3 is TGTGCTAGTGCCTGGGGGGCCTTGTACAATGAGCAGTTCTTC.

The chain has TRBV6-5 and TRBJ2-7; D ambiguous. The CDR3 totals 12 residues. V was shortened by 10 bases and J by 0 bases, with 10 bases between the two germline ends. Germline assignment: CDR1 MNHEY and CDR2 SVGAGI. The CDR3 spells CATGEVSYEQYF. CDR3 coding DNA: TGTGCCACGGGCGAGGTCTCCTACGAGCAGTACTTC.

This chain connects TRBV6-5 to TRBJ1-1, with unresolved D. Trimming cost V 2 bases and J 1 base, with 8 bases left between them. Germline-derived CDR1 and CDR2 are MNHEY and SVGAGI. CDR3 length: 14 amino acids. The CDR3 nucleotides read TGTGCCAGCAGTTACGACCTAAGGAACACTGAAGCTTTCTTT. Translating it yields CASSYDLRNTEAFF.

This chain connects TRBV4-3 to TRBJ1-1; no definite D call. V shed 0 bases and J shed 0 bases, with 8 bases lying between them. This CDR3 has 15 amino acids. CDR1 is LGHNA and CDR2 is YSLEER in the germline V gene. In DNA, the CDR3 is TGCGCCAGCAGCCAAGAGGATTCACTGAACACTGAAGCTTTCTTT. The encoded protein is CASSQEDSLNTEAFF.

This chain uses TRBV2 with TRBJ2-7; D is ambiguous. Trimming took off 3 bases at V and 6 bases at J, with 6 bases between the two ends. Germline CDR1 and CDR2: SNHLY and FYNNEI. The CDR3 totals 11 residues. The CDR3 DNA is TGTGCCAGCAGTGAGCTGGTCGAGCAGTACTTC. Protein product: CASSELVEQYF.